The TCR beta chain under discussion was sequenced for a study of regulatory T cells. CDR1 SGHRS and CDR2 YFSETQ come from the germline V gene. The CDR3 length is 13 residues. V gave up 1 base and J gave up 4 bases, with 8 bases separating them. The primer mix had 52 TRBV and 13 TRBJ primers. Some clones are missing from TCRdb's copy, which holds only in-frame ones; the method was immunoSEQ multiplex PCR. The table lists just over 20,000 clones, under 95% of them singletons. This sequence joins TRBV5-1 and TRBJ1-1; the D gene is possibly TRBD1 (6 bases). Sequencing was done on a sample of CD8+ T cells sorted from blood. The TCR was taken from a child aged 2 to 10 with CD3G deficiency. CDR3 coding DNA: TGCGCCAGCAGCTTGATAGGGGGCACTGAAGCTTTCTTT. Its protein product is CASSLIGGTEAFF.